The 27 T cell receptor beta chains reported below all come from one sample, sequenced in a study of human T cells and chemical hapten exposure. TCRdb processed the RACE reads anew with MiXCR; each CDR3 protein has one entry. The sample comprises tens of thousands of distinct CDR3 sequences, about a tenth of which are singletons, and 25% to 35% rests with the top ten. Time point meaning: pre-sensitization, week 0. Treatment noted: therapeutic diphenylcyclopropenone sensitization with weekly scalp DPC. Total RNA was isolated from unfractionated whole blood. The material was whole blood, obtained in connection with sensitization to the hapten diphenylcyclopropenone (DPC). Receptors were obtained from a middle-aged man with alopecia areata. Some clones in this sample may be carry-over from other donors' samples.

The rearrangement uses TRBV29-1 and TRBJ2-5; no clear D gene. The CDR3 covers 10 residues. The germline CDR1 and CDR2 sequences are SQVTM and ANQGSEA. Trimming pared 2 bases from V and 4 bases from J, leaving 2 bases between. Written as DNA, the CDR3 is TGCAGCGTTGAAACAGAGACCCAGTACTTC. Translated, it gives CSVETETQYF.

This clonotype was counted at least ten times. V usage is TRBV2 and J usage is TRBJ2-2; D unresolved. There are 12 residues in the CDR3. In germline, CDR1 is SNHLY, CDR2 FYNNEI. The V end lost 4 bases, the J end lost 8 bases, and 8 bases lay between the germline ends. In DNA form, the CDR3 reads TGTGCCAGCAGTGTCCTAGTTGGGGAGCTGTTTTTT. Protein: CASSVLVGELFF.

This clonotype was counted ten times or more. V is TRBV29-1 and J is TRBJ2-1, with D unresolved. CDR1 SQVTM and CDR2 ANQGSEA come from the germline V gene. This CDR3 is built from 13 residues. V lost 0 bases and J lost 5, with 8 bases in between. DNA of the CDR3: TGCAGCGTTGAAGATACAGTAGACAATGAGCAGTTCTTC. Protein sequence: CSVEDTVDNEQFF.

The rearrangement uses TRBV7-8 and TRBJ2-2; D gene unclear. Trimming took off 4 bases at V and 1 base at J, with 10 bases between the two ends. The CDR3 is 15 amino acids. In germline, CDR1 is SGHVS, CDR2 FQNEAQ. The CDR3 spells CASSSFDWNTGELFF. The CDR3 DNA sequence: TGTGCCAGCAGCTCCTTCGACTGGAACACCGGGGAGCTGTTTTTT.

The V and J genes are TRBV7-8 and TRBJ2-1, with D possibly matching TRBD2 (6 bases). V was clipped by 5 bases and J by 8 bases, with 19 bases between them. The CDR3 loop spans 15 amino acids. CDR1 is SGHVS, CDR2 FQNEAQ, per germline. Here the CDR3 reads CASSIYGTGLDEQFF. The CDR3, as DNA: TGTGCCAGCAGCATCTACGGGACTGGCCTGGATGAGCAGTTCTTC.

Points on this clonotype: A read error is possible here, since a much larger clone lies one base away. The J gene is TRBJ2-2, the V gene TRBV12-3 or TRBV12-4; 13 bases are a match to TRBD2. CDR3 length: 19 amino acids. J was trimmed by 1 base and V by 6 bases; bases with no gene match: 11. The CDR3 loop reads CASRHPPRLAGGNTGELFF. The CDR3 DNA reads TGTGCCAGCAGACATCCACCGAGACTAGCGGGAGGGAACACCGGGGAGCTGTTTTTT.

This clonotype has at least ten counts. This chain links TRBV7-9 with TRBJ2-1; possibly TRBD1 for D (6 bases). The CDR3 is made up of 17 amino acids. Germline CDR1 and CDR2: SEHNR and FQNEAQ (reference sequence). Trimming took off 5 bases at V and 8 bases at J, with 25 bases between the two ends. CDR3 sequence: CASSGEQGPTSSHEQFF. The CDR3 nucleotides are TGTGCCAGCAGCGGAGAACAGGGTCCAACTAGTAGCCATGAGCAGTTCTTC.

In this sample, this clonotype turned up a few times. The CDR3 loop reads CSADRGKTEAFF. The CDR3 bases are TGCAGCGCCGACCGGGGGAAGACTGAAGCTTTCTTT. The chain is built from TRBV29-1 and TRBJ1-1; the D gene is possibly TRBD1 (5 bases). CDR3 size: 12 residues. V was cut by 7 bases and J by 5 bases, with 14 bases left in between. Germline-derived CDR1 and CDR2 are SQVTM and ANQGSEA.

This clonotype was observed many times. The CDR3 DNA is TGTGCCAGCGTTCGGGGACCGAACACCGGGGAGCTGTTTTTT. It is translated as CASVRGPNTGELFF. The rearrangement uses TRBV7-6 and TRBJ2-2; D tentatively fits TRBD1 or TRBD2 (5 bases each). The CDR3 is 14 residues long. Deletions cut 8 bases from V and 0 bases from J, with 10 bases between. Germline lookup yields CDR1 SGHVS and CDR2 FNYEAQ.

This clonotype occurred many times. This chain joins TRBV5-5 and TRBJ1-1; TRBD1 is a possible D gene (5 bases). Between the trimmed V and J ends, which lost 1 base and 10 bases, there was a span of 17 bases. Germline assignment: CDR1 SGHKS and CDR2 YYEKEE (reference sequence). The CDR3 totals 14 residues. CDR3 sequence reads: CASSLYGTGDVAFF. In nucleotides, the CDR3 is TGTGCCAGCAGCTTGTATGGGACTGGCGATGTAGCTTTCTTT.

This clonotype was recorded many times. The CDR3 spells CSARDGQRDAETQYF. The CDR3 nucleotides are TGCAGTGCTAGAGATGGCCAGCGGGATGCCGAGACCCAGTACTTC. The chain employs TRBV20-1 and TRBJ2-5, with 7 bases that match TRBD2. CDR3 length: 15 residues. V was clipped by 0 bases and J by 5 bases; unmatched bases: 9. Looked up from germline, CDR1 is DFQATT and CDR2 is SNEGSKA (reference sequence).

This clonotype was detected ten times or more. The V gene is TRBV5-4, the J gene TRBJ2-7, with 13 bases fitting TRBD2. In germline, CDR1 is SGHNT, CDR2 YYREEE (reference sequence). There are 15 residues in the CDR3. The ends lost 2 bases at V and 7 bases at J; junction bases unmatched: 6. CDR3 nucleotide sequence: TGTGCCAGCAGCTTCGGACTAGCGGGAGAACGGGAGCAGTACTTC. Residues: CASSFGLAGEREQYF.

This clonotype was counted only a few times. V is TRBV30 and J is TRBJ2-3; 15 bases are shared with TRBD2. The CDR3 is made up of 15 amino acids. The germline V gene encodes CDR1 GTSNPN and CDR2 SVGIG (reference sequence). Trimming removed 2 bases from V and 7 bases from J; junction bases left unmatched: 4. CDR3 in amino acids: CAWSLGLAGGNTQYF. The CDR3 bases are TGTGCCTGGAGTTTGGGACTAGCGGGAGGAAATACGCAGTATTTT.

Many counts were recorded for this clonotype. This chain links TRBV7-9 with TRBJ1-5; D is uncertain. V dropped 1 base and J dropped 5 bases, with 3 bases sitting between them. The germline V gene encodes CDR1 SEHNR and CDR2 FQNEAQ (reference sequence). This CDR3 is built from 12 residues. Here the CDR3 DNA reads TGTGCCAGCAGCTTAGATTATCAGCCCCAGCATTTT. Translating gives CASSLDYQPQHF. The full variable domain, its missing parts supplied by reference TRBV7-9 and TRBJ1-5, is DTGVSQNPRHKITKRGQNVTFRCDPISEHNRLYWYRQTLGQGPEFLTYFQNEAQLEKSRLLSDRFSAERPKGSFSTLEIQRTEQGDSAMYLCASSLDYQPQHFGDGTRLSIL.

This clonotype was seen at least ten times. The rearrangement links TRBV15 to TRBJ1-2, with D perhaps matching TRBD1 (6 bases). Germline V CDR1 and CDR2: LNHNV, YYDKDF (reference sequence). V lost 4 bases and J 4 bases, leaving 10 bases between the germline ends. The CDR3 extends over 13 amino acids. For the CDR3, the DNA is TGTGCCACCAGCATGGAACAGGGCTATGGCTACACCTTC. Its translation: CATSMEQGYGYTF.

This clonotype has a count of ten or more. The J gene is TRBJ2-7, the V gene TRBV5-5, with D perhaps matching TRBD2 (6 bases). V dropped 4 bases and J dropped 6 bases, with 14 bases sitting between them. This CDR3 has 13 amino acids. Germline CDR1 is SGHKS and CDR2 is YYEKEE (reference sequence). CDR3 residues: CASSQGLMGEQYF. The CDR3, as DNA: TGTGCCAGCAGCCAGGGACTCATGGGCGAGCAGTACTTC.

The CDR3 region is CATSDTKKTNTEAFF. The DNA of the CDR3 is TGTGCCACCAGTGATACCAAAAAAACGAACACTGAAGCTTTCTTT. The rearrangement links TRBV24-1 to TRBJ1-1; D not resolved. The CDR3 loop spans 15 amino acids. Trimming removed 3 bases from V and 1 base from J, with 11 bases in between. Per germline, CDR1 KGHDR and CDR2 SFDVKD.

As for this clonotype: Just one base apart from a much larger clone, this may be a read error. The V and J genes are TRBV6-2 or TRBV6-3 and TRBJ1-1, with a possible D match to TRBD1 (5 bases). CDR3 size: 15 residues. The germline V gene has CDR1 MNHEY and CDR2 SVGEGT. V lost 7 bases and J lost 6, with 21 bases in between. The DNA of the CDR3 is TGTGCCAGCATTATAGGGGCGCCCGGATTCGCTGAAGCTTTCTTT. Protein sequence: CASIIGAPGFAEAFF.

This clonotype has ten or more counts. The chain joins TRBV20-1 to TRBJ2-7; 7 bases fit TRBD1. The ends lost 0 bases at V and 5 bases at J; junction bases unmatched: 4. The CDR3 loop spans 13 amino acids. CDR1 and CDR2 (germline): DFQATT, SNEGSKA (reference sequence). In DNA form, the CDR3 reads TGCAGTGCTAGAGACCGGGACAGCCACGAGCAGTACTTC. Its protein is CSARDRDSHEQYF.

By share, this clonotype ranks as medium-sized. The chain carries TRBV6-2 or TRBV6-3 and TRBJ2-1; no firm D call. This CDR3 has 14 residues. Germline V gene lookup returns CDR1 MNHEY and CDR2 SVGEGT. Trimming took 0 bases from V and 4 from J, leaving 7 bases between them. The CDR3 spells CASSYSSEYNEQFF. The CDR3 region has the DNA TGTGCCAGCAGTTACTCCAGCGAGTACAATGAGCAGTTCTTC.

This rearrangement joins TRBV11-1 to TRBJ1-4; tentative D call: TRBD1 (5 bases). V was pared by 5 bases and J by 10 bases, with 20 bases between. CDR3 size: 15 residues. The V gene's germline CDR1 is SGHAT and CDR2 FQDESV (reference sequence). CDR3 in amino acids: CASSPLPDGGGKLFF. Written as DNA, the CDR3 is TGTGCCAGCAGCCCATTACCGGACGGGGGAGGAAAACTGTTTTTT. The variable domain in full, completed from reference TRBV11-1 and TRBJ1-4, reads EAEVAQSPRYKITEKSQAVAFWCDPISGHATLYWYRQILGQGPELLVQFQDESVVDDSQLPKDRFSAERLKGVDSTLKIQPAELGDSAMYLCASSPLPDGGGKLFFGSGTQLSVL.

The table lists this clonotype with a few counts. This could be a read error, since a much larger clone is one nucleotide away. V and J are TRBV4-2 and TRBJ2-1; tentatively, D is TRBD2 (5 bases). The CDR3 is made up of 17 amino acids. Germline CDR1 is LGHNA and CDR2 is YNFKEQ. The CDR3 region is CVSSQEVEGTTYNEQFF. As DNA, the CDR3 is TGTGTCAGCAGCCAAGAAGTAGAGGGTACCACCTACAATGAGCAGTTCTTC.

There are a few counts of this clonotype. This rearrangement joins TRBV2 to TRBJ2-2; 7 bases align to TRBD2. Per germline, CDR1 SNHLY and CDR2 FYNNEI. The junction had 7 bases not matched to a gene; V was cut back by 6 bases and J by 3 bases. This CDR3 region has 15 residues. The CDR3 DNA reads TGTGCCAGCAGACCAGGACTAGGGGACACCGGGGAGCTGTTTTTT. Residues: CASRPGLGDTGELFF.

The rearrangement uses TRBV7-8 and TRBJ1-2, with D tentatively TRBD1 (5 bases). V dropped 1 base and J dropped 7 bases, with 10 bases sitting between them. The CDR3 contains 13 residues. The germline V gene has CDR1 SGHVS and CDR2 FQNEAQ. The CDR3 region has the DNA TGTGCCAGCAGCTTAGGGCAGGGCGGTGGCTACACCTTC. Translated, it gives CASSLGQGGGYTF.

This clonotype appeared many times. The rearrangement links TRBV7-2 to TRBJ2-7; TRBD1 is a possible D gene (6 bases). V was clipped by 3 bases and J by 2 bases, with 8 bases between them. This CDR3 has 13 amino acids. From germline, CDR1 is SGHTA and CDR2 FQGNSA. CDR3 protein: CASSLTGPYEQYF. For the CDR3, the DNA is TGTGCCAGCAGCTTGACAGGACCCTACGAGCAGTACTTC.

This sequence joins TRBV6-1 and TRBJ1-1; D is perhaps TRBD1 (5 bases). The CDR3 covers 14 residues. Per the germline V gene, CDR1 is MNHNS and CDR2 is SASEGT. V was clipped by 2 bases and J by 5 bases, with 12 bases between them. The CDR3: CASSEWGGRTEAFF. CDR3 DNA: TGTGCCAGCAGTGAATGGGGGGGACGGACTGAAGCTTTCTTT.

This clonotype was detected only once. The V gene is TRBV7-2, the J gene TRBJ2-1; D ambiguous. V lost 5 bases and J 2 bases, leaving 10 bases between the germline ends. Germline-derived CDR1 and CDR2 are SGHTA and FQGNSA. This CDR3 comprises 14 residues. The CDR3 loop is CASSPLETYNEQFF. Here the CDR3 DNA reads TGTGCCAGCAGCCCTTTAGAAACCTACAATGAGCAGTTCTTC.